The sequence of this TCR beta chain was determined in a study of CD8+CD57+ T cells in acquired aplastic anemia. This CDR3 is 15 amino acids long. Germline lookup yields CDR1 LGHDT and CDR2 YNNKEL (reference sequence). V gave up 0 bases and J gave up 2 bases; unmatched junction bases: 2. The authors sequenced patients whose flow cytometry had shown CD8+CD57+ cell expansion. TCR beta VDJ and CDR3 profiling used genomic DNA as template. In TCRdb, the reads were re-called with MiXCR into one record per CDR3 protein. The sample has 150,000 or so distinct CDR3 sequences, 40% to 55% seen once; the top ten hold about 2.8%. This clonotype has a count of ten or more.

The source of this sequence is a human donor with aplastic anemia. The sample consisted of sorted CD4+, CD8+, or CD8+CD57+ T cells (not recorded which) from PBMCs. The chain employs TRBV3-1 and TRBJ2-7; the match to TRBD2 covers 9 bases. The CDR3 coding sequence is TGTGCCAGCAGCCAAGACCCTAGCGGGGCCTACGAGCAGTACTTC. Encoded protein: CASSQDPSGAYEQYF.